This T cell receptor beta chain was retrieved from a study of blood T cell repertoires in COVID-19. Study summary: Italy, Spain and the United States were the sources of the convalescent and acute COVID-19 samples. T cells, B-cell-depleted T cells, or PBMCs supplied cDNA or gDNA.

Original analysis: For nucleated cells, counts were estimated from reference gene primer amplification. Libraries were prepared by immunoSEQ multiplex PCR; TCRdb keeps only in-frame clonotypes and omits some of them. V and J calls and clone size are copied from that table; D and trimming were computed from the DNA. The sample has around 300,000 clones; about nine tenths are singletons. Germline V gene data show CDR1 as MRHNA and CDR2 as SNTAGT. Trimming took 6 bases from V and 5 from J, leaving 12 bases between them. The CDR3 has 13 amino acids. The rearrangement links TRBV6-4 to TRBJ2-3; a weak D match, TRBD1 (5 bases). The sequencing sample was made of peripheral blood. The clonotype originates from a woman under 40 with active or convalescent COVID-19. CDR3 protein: CASREDRGDTQYF. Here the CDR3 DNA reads TGTGCCAGCAGGGAAGATAGGGGAGATACGCAGTATTTT.